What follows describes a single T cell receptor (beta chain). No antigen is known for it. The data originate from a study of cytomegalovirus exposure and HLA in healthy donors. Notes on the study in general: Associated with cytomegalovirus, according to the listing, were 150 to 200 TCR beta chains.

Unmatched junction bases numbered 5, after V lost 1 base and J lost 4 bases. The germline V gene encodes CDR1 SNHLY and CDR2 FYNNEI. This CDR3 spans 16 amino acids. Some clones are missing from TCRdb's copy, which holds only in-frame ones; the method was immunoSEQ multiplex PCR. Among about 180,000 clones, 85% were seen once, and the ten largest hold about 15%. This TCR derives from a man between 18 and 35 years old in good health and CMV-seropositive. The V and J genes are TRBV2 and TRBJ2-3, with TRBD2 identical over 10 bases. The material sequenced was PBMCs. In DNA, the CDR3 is TGTGCCAGCAGTGAAGGGCTAGCGGGAGCGGCAGATACGCAGTATTTT. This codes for CASSEGLAGAADTQYF.